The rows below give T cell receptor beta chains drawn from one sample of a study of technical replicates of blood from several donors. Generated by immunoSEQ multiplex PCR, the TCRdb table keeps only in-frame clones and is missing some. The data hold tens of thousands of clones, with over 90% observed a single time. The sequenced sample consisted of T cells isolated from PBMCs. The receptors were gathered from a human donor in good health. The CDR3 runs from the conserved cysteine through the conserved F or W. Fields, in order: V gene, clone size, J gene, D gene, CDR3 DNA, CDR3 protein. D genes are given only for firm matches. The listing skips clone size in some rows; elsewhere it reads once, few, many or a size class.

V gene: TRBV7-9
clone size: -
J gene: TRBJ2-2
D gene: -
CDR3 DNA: TGTGCCAGCAGCTTCCTTGGGGAGCTGTTTTTT
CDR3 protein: CASSFLGELFF

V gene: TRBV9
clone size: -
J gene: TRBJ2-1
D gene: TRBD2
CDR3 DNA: TGTGCCAGCAGCGTAGACCCGCCTAGCGGTCTTAACAATGAGCAGTTCTTC
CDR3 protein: CASSVDPPSGLNNEQFF

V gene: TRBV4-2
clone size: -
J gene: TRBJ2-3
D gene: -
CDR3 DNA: TGTGCCAGCAGCCAAGATCCTTCCCTAGCGGATACGCAGTATTTT
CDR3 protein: CASSQDPSLADTQYF

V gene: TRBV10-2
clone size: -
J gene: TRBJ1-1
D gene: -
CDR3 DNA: TGCGCCAGCAGTGTTGACGGGGACACTGAAGCTTTCTTT
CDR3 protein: CASSVDGDTEAFF

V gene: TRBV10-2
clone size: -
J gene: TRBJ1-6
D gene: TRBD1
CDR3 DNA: TGCGCCAGCAGTGAAGCCAGGGGGGCTTATAATTCACCCCTCCACTTT
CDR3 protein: CASSEARGAYNSPLHF

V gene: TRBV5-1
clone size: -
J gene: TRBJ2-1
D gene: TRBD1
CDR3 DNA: TGCGCCAGCAGCCCCGGACAGGGTCCCAATGAGCAGTTCTTC
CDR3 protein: CASSPGQGPNEQFF

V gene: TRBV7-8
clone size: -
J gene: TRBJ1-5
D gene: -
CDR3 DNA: TGTGCCAGCAGCTTAAGGCGGGCAGATAGCAATCAGCCCCAGCATTTT
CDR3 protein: CASSLRRADSNQPQHF

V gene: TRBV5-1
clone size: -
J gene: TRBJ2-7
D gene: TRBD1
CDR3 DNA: TGCGCCAGCAGCTTGTACCAGGGGGACTACGAGCAGTACTTC
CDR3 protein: CASSLYQGDYEQYF

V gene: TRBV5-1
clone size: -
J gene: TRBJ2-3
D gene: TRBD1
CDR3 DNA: TGCGCCAGCAGCCAAGGACAGGGGGCGAGCACAGATACGCAGTATTTT
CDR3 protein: CASSQGQGASTDTQYF

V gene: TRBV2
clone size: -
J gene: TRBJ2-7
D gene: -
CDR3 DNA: TGTGCCAGCAGCGGAGGGACGGATTCCTCCTACGAGCAGTACTTC
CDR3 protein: CASSGGTDSSYEQYF

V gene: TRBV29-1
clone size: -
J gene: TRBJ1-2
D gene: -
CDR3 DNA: TGCAGCTTTAGGGGTTTTAACTATGGCTACACCTTC
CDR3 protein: CSFRGFNYGYTF

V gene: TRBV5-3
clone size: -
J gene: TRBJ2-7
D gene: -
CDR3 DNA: TGTGCCAGAAGCCCCAGGGGCTACGAGCAGTACTTC
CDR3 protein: CARSPRGYEQYF

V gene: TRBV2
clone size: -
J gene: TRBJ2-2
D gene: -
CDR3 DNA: TGTGCCAGCCGGGGACAAAGCACCGGGGAGCTGTTTTTT
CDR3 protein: CASRGQSTGELFF

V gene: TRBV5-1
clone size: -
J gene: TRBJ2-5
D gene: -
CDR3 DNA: TGCGCCAGCAGCTTAGCCAGACAGGCCGAAGAGACCCAGTACTTC
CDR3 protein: CASSLARQAEETQYF

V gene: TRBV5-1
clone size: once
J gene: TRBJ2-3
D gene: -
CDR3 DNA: TGCGCCAGCAGCTTGGCTAGCGTCCAGAGCACAGATACGCAGTATTTT
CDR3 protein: CASSLASVQSTDTQYF

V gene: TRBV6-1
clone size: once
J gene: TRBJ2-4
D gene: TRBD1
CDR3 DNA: TGTGCCAGCAGCACGGACAGGGGTGACATTCAGTACTTC
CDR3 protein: CASSTDRGDIQYF

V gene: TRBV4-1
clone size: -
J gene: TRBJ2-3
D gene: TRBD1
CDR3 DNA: TGCGCCAGCAGCTACCGGGACAGGGGGCAAGATACGCAGTATTTT
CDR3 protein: CASSYRDRGQDTQYF

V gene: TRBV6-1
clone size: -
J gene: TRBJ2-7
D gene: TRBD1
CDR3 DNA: TGTGCCAGCAGTGTGGGACAGGGGGCCTACGAGCAGTACTTC
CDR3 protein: CASSVGQGAYEQYF

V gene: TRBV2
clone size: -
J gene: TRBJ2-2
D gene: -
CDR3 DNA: TGTGCCAGCAGGGAGGAGGGCGGGGAGCTGTTTTTT
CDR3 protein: CASREEGGELFF

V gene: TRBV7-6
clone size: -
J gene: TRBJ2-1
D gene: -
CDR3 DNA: TGTGCCAGTTGTAACAGGGATAATGAGCAGTTCTTC
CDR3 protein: CASCNRDNEQFF

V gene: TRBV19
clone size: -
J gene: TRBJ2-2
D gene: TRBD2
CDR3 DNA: TGTGCCAGTAGTATGAGACAGAGCGGGGGGGCCCCAGGGGAGCTGTTTTTT
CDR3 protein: CASSMRQSGGAPGELFF

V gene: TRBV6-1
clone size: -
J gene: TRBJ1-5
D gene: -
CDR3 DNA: TGTGCCAGCAGTGAAGTTAGCGGTCAGCCCCAGCATTTT
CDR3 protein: CASSEVSGQPQHF

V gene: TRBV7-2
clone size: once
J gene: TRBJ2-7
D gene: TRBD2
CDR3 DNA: TGTGCCAGCAGCTCCAGACTAGCGGGAGTGGGAGAGCAGTACTTC
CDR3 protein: CASSSRLAGVGEQYF

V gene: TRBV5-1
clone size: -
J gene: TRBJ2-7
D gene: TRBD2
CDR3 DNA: TGCGCCAGCAGCTTTGGAGGGGAGGGCCTGTACGAGCAGTACTTC
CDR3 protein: CASSFGGEGLYEQYF

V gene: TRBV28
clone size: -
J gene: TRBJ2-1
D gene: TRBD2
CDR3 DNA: TGTGCCAGCAGTTTATACGGAGCGGGGGGCTCCTACAATGAGCAGTTCTTC
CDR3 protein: CASSLYGAGGSYNEQFF

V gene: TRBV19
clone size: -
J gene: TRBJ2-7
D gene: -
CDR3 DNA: TGTGCCACAACCGGGGAGGTATCCTACGAGCAGTACTTC
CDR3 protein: CATTGEVSYEQYF

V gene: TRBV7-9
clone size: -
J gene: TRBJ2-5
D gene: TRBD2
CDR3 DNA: TGTGCCAGCAGCTTAGAACTAGCGGGGCAAGAGACCCAGTACTTC
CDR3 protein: CASSLELAGQETQYF

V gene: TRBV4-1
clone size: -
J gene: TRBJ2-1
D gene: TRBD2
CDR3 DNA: TGCGCCAGCAGCCAAGTGGGGACTAGCGGGAGGGCCAAGGAGCAGTTCTTC
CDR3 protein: CASSQVGTSGRAKEQFF

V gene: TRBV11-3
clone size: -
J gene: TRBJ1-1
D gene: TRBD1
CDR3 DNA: TGTGCCAGCAGCGGACAGGGGGCGCGTAGAGCTTTCTTT
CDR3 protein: CASSGQGARRAFF

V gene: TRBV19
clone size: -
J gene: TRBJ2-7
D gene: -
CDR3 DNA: TGTGCCAGTAGCCCGACAGGAAACTCCTACGAGCAGTACTTC
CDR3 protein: CASSPTGNSYEQYF

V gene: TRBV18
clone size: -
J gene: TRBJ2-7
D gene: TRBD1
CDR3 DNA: TGTGCCAGCTCACCAGCGACAGGGACCCACGAGCAGTACTTC
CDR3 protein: CASSPATGTHEQYF

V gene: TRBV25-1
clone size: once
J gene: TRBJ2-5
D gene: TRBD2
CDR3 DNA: TGTGCCAGCAGTGACCTAGCGGGGCAAGAGACCCAGTACTTC
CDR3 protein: CASSDLAGQETQYF

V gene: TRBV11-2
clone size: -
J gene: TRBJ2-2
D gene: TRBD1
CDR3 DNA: TGTGCCAGCAGCAGTCCCCAGGGGGCGGGCACCGGGGAGCTGTTTTTT
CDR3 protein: CASSSPQGAGTGELFF

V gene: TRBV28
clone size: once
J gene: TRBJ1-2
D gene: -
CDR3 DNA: TGTGCCAGCAGTATCCTCGCCCCCAGCTATGGCTACACCTTC
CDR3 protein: CASSILAPSYGYTF

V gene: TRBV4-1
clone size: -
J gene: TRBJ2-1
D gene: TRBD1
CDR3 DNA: TGCGCCAGCAGCCCCACAGGGGCAGGGGCCTACAATGAGCAGTTCTTC
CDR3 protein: CASSPTGAGAYNEQFF

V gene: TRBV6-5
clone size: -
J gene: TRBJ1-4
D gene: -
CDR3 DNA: TGTGCCAGCAGTGTTCGGGGGTTGAATGAAAAACTGTTTTTT
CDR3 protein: CASSVRGLNEKLFF

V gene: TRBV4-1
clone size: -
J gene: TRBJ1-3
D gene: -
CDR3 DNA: TGCGCCAGCAGCCGTCAAGTTCTTGACACCAACTCTGGAAACACCATATATTTT
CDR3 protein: CASSRQVLDTNSGNTIYF

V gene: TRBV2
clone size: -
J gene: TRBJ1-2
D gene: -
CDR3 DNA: TGTGCCAGCTTGTGGGGCAAGGACTATGGCTACACCTTC
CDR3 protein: CASLWGKDYGYTF

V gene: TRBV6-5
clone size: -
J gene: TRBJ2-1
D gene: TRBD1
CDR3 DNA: TGTGCCAGCAAAACGGGGACAGGGGTTGGGAATGAGCAGTTCTTC
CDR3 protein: CASKTGTGVGNEQFF

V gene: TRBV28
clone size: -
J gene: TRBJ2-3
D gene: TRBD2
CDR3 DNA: TGTGCCAGCAGCCCTGATGGACTAGCGGGAGCGGGAACAACAACAGATACGCAGTATTTT
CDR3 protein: CASSPDGLAGAGTTTDTQYF

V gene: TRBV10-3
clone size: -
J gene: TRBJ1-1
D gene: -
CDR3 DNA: TGTGCCATCAGTGAGTTCGATACAGGGAACACTGAAGCTTTCTTT
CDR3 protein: CAISEFDTGNTEAFF

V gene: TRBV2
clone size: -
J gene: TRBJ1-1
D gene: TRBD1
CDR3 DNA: TGTGCCGCGGGACAGGGGATTTCTGAAGCTTTCTTT
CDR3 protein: CAAGQGISEAFF

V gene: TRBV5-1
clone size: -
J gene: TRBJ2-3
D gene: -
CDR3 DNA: TGCGCCAGCAGTTATCCTCCTGAGCGAGATTACACAGATACGCAGTATTTT
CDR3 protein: CASSYPPERDYTDTQYF

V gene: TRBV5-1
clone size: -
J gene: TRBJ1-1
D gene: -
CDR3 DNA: TGCGCCAGCAGCTTGGAGCAGGGTCTGACTGAAGCTTTCTTT
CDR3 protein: CASSLEQGLTEAFF

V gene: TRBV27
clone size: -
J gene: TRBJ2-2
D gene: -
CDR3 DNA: TGTGCCAGCAGTTTATCTTTCGGCACCGGGGAGCTGTTTTTT
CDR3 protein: CASSLSFGTGELFF

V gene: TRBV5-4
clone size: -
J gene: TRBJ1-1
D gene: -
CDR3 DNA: TGTGCCAGCAGCTTGGGTTCCAGGGGCCCTGAAGCTTTCTTT
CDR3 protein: CASSLGSRGPEAFF